This T cell receptor beta chain was sequenced for a study of T cell responses to AZD1222 COVID-19 vaccine. At the level of the study: The study pooled second doses at about 4 or about 12 weeks.

Study-level points and caveats: Seropositive at baseline were only a handful of AZD1222 recipients. Mostly white British, mostly female donors; authors suggested clonal diversity may be underestimated. Spike-wide coverage was observed for vaccine-associated CD4 TCRs, with dominant responses at 160-218 and 743-854.

Germline V lookup: CDR1 SGDLS, CDR2 YYNGEE. Deletions cut 0 bases from V and 6 bases from J, with 9 bases between. The CDR3 spans 14 residues. Profiled with immunoSEQ multiplex PCR; TCRdb holds only in-frame clones, not every one. The sample consists of 140,000 to 150,000 clones, around 90% of them appearing once. A few counts support this clone. Its specificity is unknown. The V call is TRBV9, the J call TRBJ2-2; D gene ambiguous. The TCR sequence derives from an adult in good health. This material consisted of peripheral blood, taken on day 0 of AZD1222 vaccination. The CDR3 DNA reads TGTGCCAGCAGCGTAGTGTTTTCGGCCGGGGAGCTGTTTTTT. Translation: CASSVVFSAGELFF.